Listed below are T cell receptor beta chains from one sample, sequenced in a study of T cell changes during pregnancy in multiple sclerosis. The data were produced by immunoSEQ multiplex PCR, yet TCRdb's version contains in-frame clones alone and is incomplete. The data show about 30,000 clones, approximately 91% seen once. Sample: peripheral blood, taken in the second trimester of pregnancy. The receptors stem from a female donor in good health, enrolled as a control in a pregnancy study. CDR3s include the opening cysteine and the closing phenylalanine or tryptophan. Each record gives: V gene, clone size, D gene, J gene, CDR3 protein, CDR3 DNA. D genes are given only for firm matches. Rows may omit the clone size; those that give it use once, few, many or a size class.

TRBV6-1	-	TRBD2	TRBJ2-1	CASRPGRAYNEQFF	TGTGCCAGCCGCCCCGGGAGGGCGTACAATGAGCAGTTCTTC
TRBV19	-	TRBD1	TRBJ1-4	CATKGDRDRGGKLFF	TGTGCCACGAAAGGGGACCGGGACAGGGGGGGAAAACTGTTTTTT
TRBV5-1	-	TRBD1	TRBJ2-3	CASSNGDSRTDTQYF	TGCGCCAGCAGTAACGGGGACAGCCGCACAGATACGCAGTATTTT
TRBV28	-	TRBD1	TRBJ2-5	CASRKTGRQETQYF	TGTGCCAGCAGGAAGACAGGGCGCCAAGAGACCCAGTACTTC
TRBV14	-	TRBD1	TRBJ2-3	CASSTRTGGTDTQYF	TGTGCCAGCAGCACTCGGACAGGGGGCACAGATACGCAGTATTTT
TRBV11-2	-	TRBD1	TRBJ1-2	CASRNTGDSYGYTF	TGTGCCAGCAGGAATACAGGGGATTCCTATGGCTACACCTTC
TRBV4-3	-	-	TRBJ2-3	CASSQVWASTTDTQYF	TGCGCCAGCAGCCAAGTGTGGGCTAGCACAACAGATACGCAGTATTTT
TRBV7-2	-	-	TRBJ1-5	CASSLPGGLQPQHF	TGTGCCAGCAGCTTACCGGGAGGGCTTCAGCCCCAGCATTTT
TRBV6-5	-	TRBD1	TRBJ2-7	CASSLALGQVSYEQYF	TGTGCCAGCAGTTTAGCCTTAGGACAGGTATCCTACGAGCAGTACTTC
TRBV7-9	-	-	TRBJ1-1	CATFSETENTEAFF	TGTGCCACCTTCTCGGAAACAGAGAACACTGAAGCTTTCTTT
TRBV27	-	-	TRBJ1-2	CASSLGTKLTRDYGYTF	TGTGCCAGCAGTTTGGGGACTAAGCTTACTCGGGACTATGGCTACACCTTC
TRBV7-2	-	-	TRBJ2-7	CASSLSDGPYEQYF	TGTGCCAGCAGCTTAAGCGACGGCCCCTACGAGCAGTACTTC
TRBV7-9	-	-	TRBJ2-1	CASSKVRDPAPNEQFF	TGTGCCAGCAGCAAAGTGCGGGACCCCGCCCCGAATGAGCAGTTCTTC
TRBV25-1	-	-	TRBJ1-3	CASSGAVNGNTIYF	TGTGCCAGCAGTGGGGCTGTTAATGGAAACACCATATATTTT
TRBV11-2	-	TRBD1	TRBJ1-4	CASSLWTGDEKLFF	TGTGCCAGCAGCTTGTGGACAGGGGATGAAAAACTGTTTTTT
TRBV14	-	-	TRBJ1-4	CASSQSEGRKLFF	TGTGCCAGCAGCCAATCGGAGGGCAGAAAACTGTTTTTT
TRBV5-1	-	-	TRBJ2-7	CASSSQGLYEQYF	TGCGCCAGCAGCTCCCAGGGGCTCTACGAGCAGTACTTC
TRBV7-2	few	-	TRBJ2-2	CASSYPQIATGELFF	TGTGCCAGCAGTTACCCTCAAATAGCTACCGGGGAGCTGTTTTTT
TRBV6-1	-	-	TRBJ2-5	CASSLGLVKETQYF	TGTGCCAGCAGTCTAGGACTGGTTAAAGAGACCCAGTACTTC
TRBV5-1	-	-	TRBJ2-7	CASSLTRGGTYEQYF	TGCGCCAGCAGCTTAACAAGAGGGGGTACCTACGAGCAGTACTTC
TRBV10-3	-	TRBD2	TRBJ2-3	CAISESAGGPGDTQYF	TGTGCCATCAGTGAGTCGGCGGGAGGGCCAGGTGATACGCAGTATTTT
TRBV11-3	-	-	TRBJ2-3	CASSLGGRGDTQYF	TGTGCCAGCAGCTTAGGGGGGCGCGGAGATACGCAGTATTTT
TRBV7-2	-	-	TRBJ2-3	CASSLVGRGVDTQYF	TGTGCCAGCAGCTTAGTGGGCAGGGGAGTGGATACGCAGTATTTT